This TCR beta chain was observed in a study of cytomegalovirus exposure and HLA in healthy donors. Whole-study findings and limits: Researchers reported in a later analysis that a missense DCLRE1C variant was tied to TCR beta V- and J-gene trimming. When a later analysis compared HLA-associated TCR beta chains with equally common others, the HLA-associated chains turned out to be more clonally expanded and to have lower generation probabilities. Later on, an analysis showed TCR association rates differing by HLA locus, with DRB1 the most and HLA-C the fewest. Accurate prediction of HLA-A and HLA-B alleles (for most subjects) was reportedly achieved from TCR beta sequences.

Germline V gene data show CDR1 as SGHRS and CDR2 as YFSETQ. V was pared by 4 bases and J by 4 bases, with 1 base of the junction left unmatched. CDR3 size: 13 residues. Primers for the PCR totalled 60 Vbeta and 13 Jbeta. Clones were read by immunoSEQ multiplex PCR, and TCRdb kept only the in-frame ones, dropping some. This sample has about 110,000 clones, with around 75% found just once. As regards this clone: Its antigen is currently unknown.

V usage is TRBV5-1 and J usage is TRBJ2-5, with TRBD1 matching over 10 bases. This receptor was taken from a female donor in good health and CMV-seronegative. What was sequenced was PBMCs. CDR3 loop: CASSGTGAETQYF. CDR3 sequence (DNA): TGCGCCAGCAGCGGGACAGGGGCAGAGACCCAGTACTTC. Using reference TRBV5-1 and TRBJ2-5 for the parts outside the CDR3, the full variable domain is KAGVTQTPRYLIKTRGQQVTLSCSPISGHRSVSWYQQTPGQGLQFLFEYFSETQRNKGNFPGRFSGRQFSNSRSEMNVSTLELGDSALYLCASSGTGAETQYFGPGTRLLVL.